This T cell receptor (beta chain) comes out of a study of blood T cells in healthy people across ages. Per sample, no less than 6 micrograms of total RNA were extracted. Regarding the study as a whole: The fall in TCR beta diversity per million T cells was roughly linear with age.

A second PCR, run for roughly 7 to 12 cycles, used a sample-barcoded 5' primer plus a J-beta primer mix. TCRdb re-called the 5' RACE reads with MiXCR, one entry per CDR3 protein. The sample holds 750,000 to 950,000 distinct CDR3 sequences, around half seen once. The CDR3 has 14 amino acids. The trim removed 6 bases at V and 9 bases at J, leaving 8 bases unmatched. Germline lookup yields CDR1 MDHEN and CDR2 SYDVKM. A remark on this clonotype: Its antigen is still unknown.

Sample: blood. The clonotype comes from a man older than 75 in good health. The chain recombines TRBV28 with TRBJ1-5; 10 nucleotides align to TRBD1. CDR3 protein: CASSPDRGGMPQHF. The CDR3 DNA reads TGTGCCAGCAGCCCGGACAGGGGGGGTATGCCCCAGCATTTT.